What follows describes a single T cell receptor (beta chain). A second PCR of about 6 to 11 cycles used a sample-barcoded 5' primer and a J-beta primer mix. Template switching added a 12-random-nucleotide identifier to every cDNA molecule. Each CDR3 protein is one row after TCRdb ran MiXCR on the 5' RACE reads. The sample carries fewer than 2,000,000 distinct CDR3 sequences, roughly 32% recorded once. Peripheral blood was drawn, 7.5 to 10 milliliters per donor. Germline V gene lookup returns CDR1 MGHRA and CDR2 YSYEKL. The CDR3 spans 14 residues. This sample was included in a study of blood T cells in healthy people across ages. Overall study context: The template switching approach captured approximately one barcoded beta molecule for every two T cells.

The clonotype was recovered from a woman in her twenties or thirties in good health. Sequenced: blood. The V call is TRBV4-1, the J call TRBJ2-4; no firm D call. The J call may be incorrect, as the DNA end agrees better with TRBJ2-7. The CDR3 DNA sequence: TGCGCCAGCAGCCAAGAGTTTATCAGATCCGAGCAGTACTTC. Translation: CASSQEFIRSEQYF.